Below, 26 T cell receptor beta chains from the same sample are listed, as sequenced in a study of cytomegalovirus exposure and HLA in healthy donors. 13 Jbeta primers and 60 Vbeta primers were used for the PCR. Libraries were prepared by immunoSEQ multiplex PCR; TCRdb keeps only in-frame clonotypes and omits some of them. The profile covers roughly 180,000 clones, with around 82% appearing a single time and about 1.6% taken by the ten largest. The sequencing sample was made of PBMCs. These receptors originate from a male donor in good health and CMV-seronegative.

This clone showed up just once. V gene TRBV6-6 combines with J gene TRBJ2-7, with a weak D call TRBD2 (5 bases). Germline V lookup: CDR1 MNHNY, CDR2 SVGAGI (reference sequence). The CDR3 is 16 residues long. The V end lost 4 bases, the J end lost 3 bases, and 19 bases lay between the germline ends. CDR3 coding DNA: TGTGCCAGCAGTTTTCTCGGTGAGGGAGAGAGCTACGAGCAGTACTTC. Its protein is CASSFLGEGESYEQYF.

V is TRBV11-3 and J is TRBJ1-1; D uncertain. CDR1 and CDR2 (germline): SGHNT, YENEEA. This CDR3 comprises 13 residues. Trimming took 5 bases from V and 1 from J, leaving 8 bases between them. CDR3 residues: CASSPSGNTEAFF. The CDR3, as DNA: TGTGCCAGCAGCCCGTCGGGGAACACTGAAGCTTTCTTT. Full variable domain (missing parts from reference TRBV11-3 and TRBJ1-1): EAGVVQSPRYKIIEKKQPVAFWCNPISGHNTLYWYLQNLGQGPELLIRYENEEAVDDSQLPKDRFSAERLKGVDSTLKIQPAELGDSAVYLCASSPSGNTEAFFGQGTRLTVV.

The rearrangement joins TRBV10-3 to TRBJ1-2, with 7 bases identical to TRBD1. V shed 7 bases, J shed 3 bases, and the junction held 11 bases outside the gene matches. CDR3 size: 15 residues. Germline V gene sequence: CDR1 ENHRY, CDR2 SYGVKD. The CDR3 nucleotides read TGTGCCATCATAGGCTACAGGGGCGGGGACTATGGCTACACCTTC. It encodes CAIIGYRGGDYGYTF.

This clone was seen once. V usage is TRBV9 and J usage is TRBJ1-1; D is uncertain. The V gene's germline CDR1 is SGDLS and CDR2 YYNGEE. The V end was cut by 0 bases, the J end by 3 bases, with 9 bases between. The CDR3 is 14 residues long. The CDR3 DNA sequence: TGTGCCAGCAGCGTAGTTGCAGTTGACACTGAAGCTTTCTTT. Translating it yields CASSVVAVDTEAFF.

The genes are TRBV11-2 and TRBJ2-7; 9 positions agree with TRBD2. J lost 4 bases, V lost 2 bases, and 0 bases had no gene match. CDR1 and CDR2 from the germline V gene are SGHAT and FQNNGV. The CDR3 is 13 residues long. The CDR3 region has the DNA TGTGCCAGCAGCTTACTAGCGGGGTACGAGCAGTACTTC. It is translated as CASSLLAGYEQYF.

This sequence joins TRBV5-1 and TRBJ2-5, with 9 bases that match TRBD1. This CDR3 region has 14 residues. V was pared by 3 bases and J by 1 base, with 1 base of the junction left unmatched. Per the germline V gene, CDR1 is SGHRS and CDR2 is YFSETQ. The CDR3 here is CASSSGQGQETQYF. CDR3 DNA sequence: TGCGCCAGCAGCTCGGGACAGGGCCAAGAGACCCAGTACTTC. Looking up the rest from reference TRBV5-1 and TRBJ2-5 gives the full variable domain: KAGVTQTPRYLIKTRGQQVTLSCSPISGHRSVSWYQQTPGQGLQFLFEYFSETQRNKGNFPGRFSGRQFSNSRSEMNVSTLELGDSALYLCASSSGQGQETQYFGPGTRLLVL.

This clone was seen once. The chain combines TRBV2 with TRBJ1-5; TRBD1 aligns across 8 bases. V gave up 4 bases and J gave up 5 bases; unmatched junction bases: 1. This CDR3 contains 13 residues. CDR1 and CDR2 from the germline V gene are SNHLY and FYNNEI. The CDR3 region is CASSADRDQPQHF. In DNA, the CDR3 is TGTGCCAGCAGTGCGGACAGGGATCAGCCCCAGCATTTT. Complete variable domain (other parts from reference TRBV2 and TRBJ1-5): EPEVTQTPSHQVTQMGQEVILRCVPISNHLYFYWYRQILGQKVEFLVSFYNNEISEKSEIFDDQFSVERPDGSNFTLKIRSTKLEDSAMYFCASSADRDQPQHFGDGTRLSIL.

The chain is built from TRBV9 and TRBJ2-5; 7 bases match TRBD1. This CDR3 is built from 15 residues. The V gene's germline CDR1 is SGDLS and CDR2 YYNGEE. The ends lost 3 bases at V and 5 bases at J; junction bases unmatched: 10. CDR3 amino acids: CASSASRGIWETQYF. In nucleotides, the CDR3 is TGTGCCAGCAGCGCCAGCAGGGGGATCTGGGAGACCCAGTACTTC.

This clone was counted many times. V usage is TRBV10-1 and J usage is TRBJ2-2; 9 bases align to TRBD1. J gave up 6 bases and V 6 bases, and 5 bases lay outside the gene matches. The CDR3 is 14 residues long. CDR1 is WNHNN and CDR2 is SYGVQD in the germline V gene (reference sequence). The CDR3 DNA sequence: TGCGCCAGCAGCGAGGGGACAGGGCCCGGGGAGCTGTTTTTT. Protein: CASSEGTGPGELFF.

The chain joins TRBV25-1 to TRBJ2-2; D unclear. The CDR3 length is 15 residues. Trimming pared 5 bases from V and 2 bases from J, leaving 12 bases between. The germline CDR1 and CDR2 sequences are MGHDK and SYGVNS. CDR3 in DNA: TGTGCCAGCAGTCCGAGCATACCAAACACCGGGGAGCTGTTTTTT. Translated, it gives CASSPSIPNTGELFF. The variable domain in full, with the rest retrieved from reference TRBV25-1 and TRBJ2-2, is EADIYQTPRYLVIGTGKKITLECSQTMGHDKMYWYQQDPGMELHLIHYSYGVNSTEKGDLSSESTVSRIRTEHFPLTLESARPSHTSQYLCASSPSIPNTGELFFGEGSRLTVL.

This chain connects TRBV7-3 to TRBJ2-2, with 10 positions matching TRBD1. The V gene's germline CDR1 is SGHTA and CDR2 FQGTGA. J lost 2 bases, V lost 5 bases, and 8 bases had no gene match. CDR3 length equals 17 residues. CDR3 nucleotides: TGTGCCAGCAGCATAAACCGGGACAGGGGAAACACCGGGGAGCTGTTTTTT. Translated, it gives CASSINRDRGNTGELFF.

The CDR3 DNA reads as TGTGCCACTAACACCATAGCGGGGGCCAGGGAGACCCAGTACTTC. Amino acid sequence: CATNTIAGARETQYF. This sequence joins TRBV10-3 and TRBJ2-5, with 9 bases aligning to TRBD2. Per germline, CDR1 ENHRY and CDR2 SYGVKD. The V gene end was trimmed by 10 bases and the J gene end by 5 bases; junction bases not matched to a gene: 14. This CDR3 is 15 amino acids long.

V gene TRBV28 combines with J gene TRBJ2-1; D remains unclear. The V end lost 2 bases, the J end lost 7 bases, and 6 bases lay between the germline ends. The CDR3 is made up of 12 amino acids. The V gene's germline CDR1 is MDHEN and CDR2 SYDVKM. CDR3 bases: TGTGCCAGCAGTTTAGGGCATAATGAGCAGTTCTTC. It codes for CASSLGHNEQFF.

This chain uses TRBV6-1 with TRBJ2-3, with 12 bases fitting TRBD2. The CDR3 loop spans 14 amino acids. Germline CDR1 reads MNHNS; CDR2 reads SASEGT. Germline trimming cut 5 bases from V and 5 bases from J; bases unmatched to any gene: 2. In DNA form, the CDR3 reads TGTGCCAGCAGTCCGGGACTAGCGGGAGATACGCAGTATTTT. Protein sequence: CASSPGLAGDTQYF.

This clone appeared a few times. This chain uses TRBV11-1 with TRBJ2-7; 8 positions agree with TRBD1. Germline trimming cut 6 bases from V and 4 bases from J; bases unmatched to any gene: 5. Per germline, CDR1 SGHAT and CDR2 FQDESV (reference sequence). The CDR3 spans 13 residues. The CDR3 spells CASRGQVTYEQYF. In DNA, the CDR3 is TGTGCCAGCAGGGGACAGGTAACTTACGAGCAGTACTTC.

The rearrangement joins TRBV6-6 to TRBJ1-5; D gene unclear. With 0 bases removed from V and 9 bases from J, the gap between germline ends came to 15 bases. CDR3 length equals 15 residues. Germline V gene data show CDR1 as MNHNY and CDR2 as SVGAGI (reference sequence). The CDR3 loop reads CASSYSIAGRVPQHF. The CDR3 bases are TGTGCCAGCAGTTACTCGATAGCGGGTAGGGTGCCCCAGCATTTT.

CDR3 residues: CASSPLTGRNTEAFF. DNA of the CDR3: TGTGCCAGCAGTCCACTCACAGGGCGGAACACTGAAGCTTTCTTT. The rearrangement joins TRBV6-1 to TRBJ1-1, with TRBD1 as a possible D gene (6 bases). Germline CDR1 is MNHNS and CDR2 is SASEGT. CDR3 size: 15 residues. V lost 5 bases to trimming and J lost 1 base, with 14 bases between them.

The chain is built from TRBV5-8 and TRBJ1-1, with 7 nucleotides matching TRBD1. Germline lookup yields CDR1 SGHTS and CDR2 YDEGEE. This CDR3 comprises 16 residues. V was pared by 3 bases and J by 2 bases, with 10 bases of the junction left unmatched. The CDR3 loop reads CASSWLGTVGNTEAFF. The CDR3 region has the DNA TGTGCCAGCAGCTGGCTGGGGACAGTAGGAAACACTGAAGCTTTCTTT.

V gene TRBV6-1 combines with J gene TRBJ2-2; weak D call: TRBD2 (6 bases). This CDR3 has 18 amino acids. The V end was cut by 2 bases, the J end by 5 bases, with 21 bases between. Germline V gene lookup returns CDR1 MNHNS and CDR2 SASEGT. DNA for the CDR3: TGTGCCAGCAGTGAAAAGGGCTTTTGGGACTCCGGAACCGGGGAGCTGTTTTTT. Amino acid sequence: CASSEKGFWDSGTGELFF.

This chain's CDR3 is CASRGQYTSGNTIYF. DNA of the CDR3: TGTGCCAGCCGCGGACAGTATACCTCTGGAAACACCATATATTTT. The chain is built from TRBV6-5 and TRBJ1-3, with D perhaps matching TRBD1 (6 bases). CDR3 size: 15 residues. V lost 8 bases and J lost 0, with 14 bases in between. Germline V gene data show CDR1 as MNHEY and CDR2 as SVGAGI.

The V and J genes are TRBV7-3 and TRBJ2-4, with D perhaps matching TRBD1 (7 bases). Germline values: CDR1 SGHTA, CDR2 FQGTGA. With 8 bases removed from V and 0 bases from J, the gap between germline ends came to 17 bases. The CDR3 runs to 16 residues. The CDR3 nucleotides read TGTGCCAGCGGTCGTACAGGGGACTTAGCCAAAAACATTCAGTACTTC. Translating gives CASGRTGDLAKNIQYF.

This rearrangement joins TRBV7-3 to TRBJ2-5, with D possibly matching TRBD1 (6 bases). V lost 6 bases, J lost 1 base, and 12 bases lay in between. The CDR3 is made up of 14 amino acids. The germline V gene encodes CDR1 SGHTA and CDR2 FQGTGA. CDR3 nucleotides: TGTGCCAGCAGTCCGACAGGCCCCCAAGAGACCCAGTACTTC. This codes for CASSPTGPQETQYF. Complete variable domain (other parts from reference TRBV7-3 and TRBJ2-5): GAGVSQTPSNKVTEKGKYVELRCDPISGHTALYWYRQSLGQGPEFLIYFQGTGAADDSGLPNDRFFAVRPEGSVSTLKIQRTERGDSAVYLCASSPTGPQETQYFGPGTRLLVL.

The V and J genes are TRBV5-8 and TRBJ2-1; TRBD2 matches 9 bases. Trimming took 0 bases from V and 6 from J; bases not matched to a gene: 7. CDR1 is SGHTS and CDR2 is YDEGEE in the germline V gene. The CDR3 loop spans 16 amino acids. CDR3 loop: CASSLVGGRASNEQFF. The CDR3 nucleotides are TGTGCCAGCAGCTTGGTTGGCGGGAGGGCGTCCAATGAGCAGTTCTTC. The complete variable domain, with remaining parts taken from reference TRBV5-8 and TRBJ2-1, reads EAGVTQSPTHLIKTRGQQATLRCSPISGHTSVYWYQQALGLGLQFLLWYDEGEERNRGNFPPRFSGRQFPNYSSELNVNALELEDSALYLCASSLVGGRASNEQFFGPGTRLTVL.

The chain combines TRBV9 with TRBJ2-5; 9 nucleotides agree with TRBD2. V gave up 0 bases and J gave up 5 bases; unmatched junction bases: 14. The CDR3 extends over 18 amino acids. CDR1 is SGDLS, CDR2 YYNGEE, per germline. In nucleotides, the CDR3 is TGTGCCAGCAGCGTAGGAGATCCTAGCGGGGCGCTCTTTGAGACCCAGTACTTC. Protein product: CASSVGDPSGALFETQYF.

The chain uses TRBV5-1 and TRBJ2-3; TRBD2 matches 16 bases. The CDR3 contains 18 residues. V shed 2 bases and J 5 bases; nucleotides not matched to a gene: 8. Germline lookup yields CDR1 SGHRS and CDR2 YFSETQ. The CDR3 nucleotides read TGCGCCAGCAGCTTACTGGGGACTAGCGGGGGGGGTAAAGATACGCAGTATTTT. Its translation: CASSLLGTSGGGKDTQYF.

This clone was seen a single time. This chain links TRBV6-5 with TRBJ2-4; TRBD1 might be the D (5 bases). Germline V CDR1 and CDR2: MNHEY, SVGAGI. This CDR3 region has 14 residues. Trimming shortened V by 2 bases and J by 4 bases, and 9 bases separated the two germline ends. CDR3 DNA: TGTGCCAGCAGTTACGACAGAATAAAAAACATTCAGTACTTC. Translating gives CASSYDRIKNIQYF.